Below are 15 T cell receptor beta chains sequenced from a single sample in a study of shared clonotypes between healthy human individuals. As defined, naive CD8 cells were CD45RO-negative and positively selected for CCR7, with terminally differentiated effector memory CD45RA+ cells excluded. The data were produced by immunoSEQ multiplex PCR, yet TCRdb's version contains in-frame clones alone and is incomplete. The table has approximately 590,000 clones, about 95% seen once. The specimen was naive CD8+ T cells sorted from blood. These receptors all stem from a woman in her twenties or thirties in good health.

V is TRBV28 and J is TRBJ2-7; 10 bases align to TRBD2. V dropped 3 bases and J dropped 9; count of bases not matched to a gene: 8. Germline CDR1 is MDHEN and CDR2 is SYDVKM. The CDR3 sequence is 14 residues long. This CDR3 is CASSFFLAGAGQYF. In nucleotides, the CDR3 is TGTGCCAGCAGTTTCTTCCTAGCGGGAGCAGGGCAGTACTTC.

This clone was seen a single time. This chain joins TRBV13 and TRBJ2-4, with D perhaps TRBD2 (5 bases). With 0 bases removed from V and 6 bases from J, the gap between germline ends came to 18 bases. This CDR3 has 17 residues. Per the germline V gene, CDR1 is PRHDT and CDR2 is FYEKMQ (reference sequence). The CDR3: CASSLGLRGFRGNIQYF. Written as DNA, the CDR3 is TGTGCCAGCAGCTTAGGCCTAAGAGGGTTTCGAGGAAACATTCAGTACTTC.

This chain connects TRBV7-6 to TRBJ2-1; TRBD1 aligns across 10 bases. V lost 4 bases and J lost 8; bases outside the gene matches: 2. From germline, CDR1 is SGHVS and CDR2 FNYEAQ. The CDR3 runs to 13 residues. The CDR3 spells CASSWDRGHEQFF. The CDR3 DNA reads as TGTGCCAGCAGCTGGGACAGGGGCCATGAGCAGTTCTTC.

The chain links TRBV5-6 to TRBJ2-7, with D unclear. Per germline, CDR1 SGHDT and CDR2 YYEEEE. This CDR3 spans 12 amino acids. V lost 4 bases and J lost 2, with 7 bases in between. The CDR3 DNA sequence: TGTGCCAGCAGCACCATGACCTACGAGCAGTACTTC. It yields the protein CASSTMTYEQYF.

This rearrangement joins TRBV5-1 to TRBJ2-7; the D gene is possibly TRBD1 (6 bases). The germline V gene encodes CDR1 SGHRS and CDR2 YFSETQ. The CDR3 consists of 15 residues. V gave up 4 bases and J gave up 3 bases, with 17 bases separating them. CDR3 coding DNA: TGCGCCAGCAGCCGACAGGTAAACCGGGACTACGAGCAGTACTTC. It encodes CASSRQVNRDYEQYF.

In this sample, this clone turned up a few times. The rearrangement uses TRBV2 and TRBJ1-5; a possible D gene is TRBD1 (5 bases). The CDR3 extends over 13 amino acids. V was shortened by 5 bases and J by 1 base, with 6 bases between the two germline ends. Germline V gene data show CDR1 as SNHLY and CDR2 as FYNNEI. The CDR3 reads CASSYRSNQPQHF. CDR3 in DNA: TGTGCCAGCAGTTACAGGAGCAATCAGCCCCAGCATTTT.

This chain joins TRBV4-1 and TRBJ2-6; no firm D call. Germline values: CDR1 MGHRA, CDR2 YSYEKL. The germline V and J ends were trimmed by 4 bases and 2 bases, with 15 bases remaining between them. This CDR3 has 17 amino acids. DNA for the CDR3: TGCGCCAGCAGCCTACACCTCACGGGCGCTGGGGCCAACGTCCTGACTTTC. It yields the protein CASSLHLTGAGANVLTF.

The chain carries TRBV5-1 and TRBJ2-3; 8 bases agree with TRBD2. Trimming removed 3 bases from V and 0 bases from J; junction bases left unmatched: 15. Germline loops: CDR1 SGHRS, CDR2 YFSETQ. This CDR3 has 19 residues. Here the CDR3 DNA reads TGCGCCAGCAGCTGGGACCTACGGCCCGTAGCGGGGAGCACAGATACGCAGTATTTT. Protein product: CASSWDLRPVAGSTDTQYF. Supplemented by reference TRBV5-1 and TRBJ2-3, the full variable domain reads KAGVTQTPRYLIKTRGQQVTLSCSPISGHRSVSWYQQTPGQGLQFLFEYFSETQRNKGNFPGRFSGRQFSNSRSEMNVSTLELGDSALYLCASSWDLRPVAGSTDTQYFGPGTRLTVL.

This rearrangement joins TRBV28 to TRBJ2-3; 8 bases map to TRBD2. V lost 4 bases to trimming and J lost 5 bases; unmatched junction nucleotides: 23. The CDR3 sequence is 20 residues long. Germline CDR1 and CDR2: MDHEN and SYDVKM. For the CDR3, the DNA is TGTGCCAGCAGTTCCCCCGTGGGACTAGTAAACTGGCCCTTGGGAGATACGCAGTATTTT. Translating it yields CASSSPVGLVNWPLGDTQYF.

V and J are TRBV15 and TRBJ2-5; possible D gene TRBD2, 5 bases. Germline loops: CDR1 LNHNV, CDR2 YYDKDF (reference sequence). V dropped 2 bases and J dropped 5 bases, with 21 bases sitting between them. The CDR3 runs 17 residues. The CDR3 reads CATSRHREEGGSETQYF. The CDR3 coding sequence is TGTGCCACCAGCAGACATCGAGAAGAGGGTGGGAGTGAGACCCAGTACTTC.

For the CDR3, the DNA is TGTGCCAGCAGTTTATCGACAGGGGGCCTCAACGAGCAGTACTTC. This sequence encodes CASSLSTGGLNEQYF. The chain carries TRBV27 and TRBJ2-7; TRBD1 matches at 10 bases. Germline V gives CDR1 MNHEY, CDR2 SMNVEV (reference sequence). Germline trimming cut 0 bases from V and 5 bases from J; bases unmatched to any gene: 4. This CDR3 is 15 amino acids long.

V gene TRBV2 combines with J gene TRBJ2-7; 7 bases match TRBD2. Trimming at V came to 8 bases and at J to 0 bases, leaving 4 bases not matched to a gene. From germline, CDR1 is SNHLY and CDR2 FYNNEI. The CDR3 extends over 13 amino acids. The CDR3 region is CASRRGSSYEQYF. CDR3 sequence (DNA): TGTGCCAGCCGGCGGGGGAGCTCCTACGAGCAGTACTTC.

This clone was seen only once. The V gene is TRBV28, the J gene TRBJ2-7; no reliable D call. With 5 bases removed from V and 2 bases from J, the gap between germline ends came to 13 bases. The CDR3 sequence is 14 residues long. Germline-derived CDR1 and CDR2 are MDHEN and SYDVKM. The CDR3 region has the DNA TGTGCCAGCAGTGCCACCGGGCCGACCTACGAGCAGTACTTC. Translation gives CASSATGPTYEQYF.

The J gene is TRBJ2-7, the V gene TRBV9; TRBD1 matches 8 bases. CDR3 length equals 14 residues. The V gene end was trimmed by 0 bases and the J gene end by 7 bases; junction bases not matched to a gene: 6. CDR1 and CDR2 (germline): SGDLS, YYNGEE. CDR3 nucleotides: TGTGCCAGCAGCGTAGGGCAGGGGGCAGAGGAGCAGTACTTC. Its protein product is CASSVGQGAEEQYF.

The V call is TRBV28, the J call TRBJ1-1, with D hard to call. Germline CDR1 reads MDHEN; CDR2 reads SYDVKM. V was shortened by 5 bases and J by 6 bases, with 22 bases between the two germline ends. The CDR3 is made up of 16 amino acids. CDR3 in amino acids: CASSQNWLGPNAEAFF. CDR3 in DNA: TGTGCCAGCAGTCAAAACTGGTTAGGCCCTAACGCTGAAGCTTTCTTT.